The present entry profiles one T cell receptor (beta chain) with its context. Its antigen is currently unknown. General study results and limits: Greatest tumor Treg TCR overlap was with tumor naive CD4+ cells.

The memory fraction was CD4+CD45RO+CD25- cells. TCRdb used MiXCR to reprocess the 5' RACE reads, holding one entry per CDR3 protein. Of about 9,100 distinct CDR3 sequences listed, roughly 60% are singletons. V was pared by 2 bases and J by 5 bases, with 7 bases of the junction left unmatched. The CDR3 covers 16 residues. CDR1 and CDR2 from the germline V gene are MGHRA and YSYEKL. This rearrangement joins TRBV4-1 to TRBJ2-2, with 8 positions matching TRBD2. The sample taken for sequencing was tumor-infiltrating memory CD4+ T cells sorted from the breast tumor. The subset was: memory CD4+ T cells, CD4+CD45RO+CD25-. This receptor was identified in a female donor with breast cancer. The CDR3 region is CASSQTERGSTGELFF. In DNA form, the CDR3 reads TGCGCCAGCAGCCAAACCGAGCGGGGGAGTACCGGGGAGCTGTTTTTT.